The TCR beta chain under discussion was sequenced for a study of regulatory dendritic cells for organ transplantation. Study-wide context: Regulatory dendritic cells were monocyte-derived, receiving vitamin D3 on days 0 and 4 and IL-10 on day 4.

Regarding the study as a whole: Naive T cells showed high diversity, memory cells less, memory CD8+ least. Mature dendritic cells appeared to drive more memory CD8+ clonal expansion than regulatory ones. Considerable individual heterogeneity was seen in alloreactive memory CD8+ T cells.

Sorted T cells were CFSE-labeled and cultured more than 4 days with allogeneic regulatory or mature dendritic cells at 1:10. As concerns this clone: Its antigen remains unidentified.

The data were produced by immunoSEQ multiplex PCR, yet TCRdb's version contains in-frame clones alone and is incomplete. Of about 12,000 clones in the sample, roughly 86% were seen once. This CDR3 region has 19 residues. The sequence was obtained from a human donor in good health. Specimen: naive CD8+ T cells from blood cultured with regulatory dendritic cells. Regarding subset: CD45RA+ naive T cells. This chain joins TRBV21-1 and TRBJ2-4; the D call in the table, TRBD2, was not verified against the DNA. TRBV21-1 is designated a pseudogene. The CDR3 coding sequence is TGTGCCAGCAGCCGCTTGGAGGCTAGCGGGAGTGTGGACAAAAACATTCAGTACTTC. It translates to CASSRLEASGSVDKNIQYF.